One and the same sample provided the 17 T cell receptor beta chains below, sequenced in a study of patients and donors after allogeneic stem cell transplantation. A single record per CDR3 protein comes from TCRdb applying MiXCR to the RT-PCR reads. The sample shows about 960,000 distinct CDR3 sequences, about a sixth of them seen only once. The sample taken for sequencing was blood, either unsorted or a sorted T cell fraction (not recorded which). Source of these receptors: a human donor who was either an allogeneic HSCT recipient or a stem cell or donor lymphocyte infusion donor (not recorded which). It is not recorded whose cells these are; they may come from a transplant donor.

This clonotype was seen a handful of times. CDR3 nucleotide sequence: TGTGCCAGCAGAGCAACAGGCACAGATACGCAGTATTTT. Amino acids: CASRATGTDTQYF. V and J are TRBV2 and TRBJ2-3; D is undetermined. The CDR3 is 13 residues long. Germline assignment: CDR1 SNHLY and CDR2 FYNNEI. Trimming left V 6 bases short and J 1 base short, with 8 bases between.

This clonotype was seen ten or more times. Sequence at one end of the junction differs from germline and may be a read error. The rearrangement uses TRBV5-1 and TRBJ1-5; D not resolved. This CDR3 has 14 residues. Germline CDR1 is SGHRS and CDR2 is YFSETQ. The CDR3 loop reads CASSLGQNNQPQHF. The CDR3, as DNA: TGTGCCAGCAGCCTAGGGCAGAACAATCAGCCCCAGCATTTT.

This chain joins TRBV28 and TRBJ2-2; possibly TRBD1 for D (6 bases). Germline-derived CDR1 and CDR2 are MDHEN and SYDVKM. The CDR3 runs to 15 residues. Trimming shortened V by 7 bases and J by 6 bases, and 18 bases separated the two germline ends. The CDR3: CASIRATGLAGELFF. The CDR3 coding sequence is TGTGCCAGCATCCGGGCCACAGGGCTCGCCGGGGAGCTGTTTTTT.

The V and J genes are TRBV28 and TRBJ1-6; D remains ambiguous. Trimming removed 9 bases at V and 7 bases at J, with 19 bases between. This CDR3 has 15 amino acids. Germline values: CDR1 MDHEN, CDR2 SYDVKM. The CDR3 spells CASYAYAVPNSPLHF. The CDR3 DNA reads TGTGCCAGTTATGCATACGCTGTCCCGAATTCACCCCTCCACTTT.

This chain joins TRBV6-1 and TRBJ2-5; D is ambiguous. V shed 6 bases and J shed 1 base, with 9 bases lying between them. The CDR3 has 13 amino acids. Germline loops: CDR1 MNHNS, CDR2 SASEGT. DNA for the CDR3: TGTGCCAGCAGGAGGAACACCCAAGAGACCCAGTACTTC. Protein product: CASRRNTQETQYF.

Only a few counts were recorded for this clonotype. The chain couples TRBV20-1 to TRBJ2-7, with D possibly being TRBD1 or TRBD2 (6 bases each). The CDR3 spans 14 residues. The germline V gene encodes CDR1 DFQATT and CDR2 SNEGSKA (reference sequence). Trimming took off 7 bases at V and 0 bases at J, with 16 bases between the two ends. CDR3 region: CSVGGQIGSYEQYF. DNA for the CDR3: TGCAGTGTCGGGGGACAAATCGGCTCCTACGAGCAGTACTTC.

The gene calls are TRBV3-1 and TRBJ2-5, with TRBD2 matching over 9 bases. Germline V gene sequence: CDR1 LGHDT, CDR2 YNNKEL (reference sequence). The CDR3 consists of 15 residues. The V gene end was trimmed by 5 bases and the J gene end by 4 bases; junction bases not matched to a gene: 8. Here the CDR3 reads CASSARLAGRETQYF. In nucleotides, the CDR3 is TGTGCCAGCAGCGCCCGCCTAGCGGGAAGAGAGACCCAGTACTTC.

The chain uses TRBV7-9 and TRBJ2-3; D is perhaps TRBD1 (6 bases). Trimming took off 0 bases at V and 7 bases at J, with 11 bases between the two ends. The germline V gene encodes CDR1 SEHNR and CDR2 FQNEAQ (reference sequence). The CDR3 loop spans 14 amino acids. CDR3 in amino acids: CASSLAGTSHTQYF. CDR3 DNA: TGTGCCAGCAGCTTAGCCGGGACATCCCATACGCAGTATTTT.

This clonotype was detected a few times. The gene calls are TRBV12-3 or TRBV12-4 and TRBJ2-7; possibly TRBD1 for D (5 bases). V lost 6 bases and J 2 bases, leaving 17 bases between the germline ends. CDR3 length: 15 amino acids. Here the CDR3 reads CASSRLMTETYEQYF. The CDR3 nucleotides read TGTGCCAGCAGCCGGCTCATGACAGAAACCTACGAGCAGTACTTC.

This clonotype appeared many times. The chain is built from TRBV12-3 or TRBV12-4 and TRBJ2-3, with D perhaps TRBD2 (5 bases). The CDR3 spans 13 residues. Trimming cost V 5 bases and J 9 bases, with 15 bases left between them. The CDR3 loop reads CASSAGGRRTQYF. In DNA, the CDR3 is TGTGCCAGCAGTGCGGGCGGCAGGCGGACGCAGTATTTT.

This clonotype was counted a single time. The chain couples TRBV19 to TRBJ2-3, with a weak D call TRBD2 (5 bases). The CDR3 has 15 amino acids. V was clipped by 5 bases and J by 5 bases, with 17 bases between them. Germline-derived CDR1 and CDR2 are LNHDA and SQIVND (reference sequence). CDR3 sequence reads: CASSATWGVIDTQYF. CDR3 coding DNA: TGTGCCAGTAGTGCCACCTGGGGAGTGATAGATACGCAGTATTTT.

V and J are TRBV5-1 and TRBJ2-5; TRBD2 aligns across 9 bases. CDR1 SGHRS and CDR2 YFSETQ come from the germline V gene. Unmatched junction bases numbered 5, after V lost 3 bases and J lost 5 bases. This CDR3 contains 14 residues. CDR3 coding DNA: TGCGCCAGCAGCTCCTATGCGGGAGGGGAGACCCAGTACTTC. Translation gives CASSSYAGGETQYF.

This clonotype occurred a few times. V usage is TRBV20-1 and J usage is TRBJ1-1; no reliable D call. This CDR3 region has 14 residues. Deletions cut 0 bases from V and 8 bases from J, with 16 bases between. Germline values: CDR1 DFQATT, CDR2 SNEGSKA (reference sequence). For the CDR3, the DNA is TGCAGTGCTAGAGACCCAGCGGAACCGGGGGAAGCTTTCTTT. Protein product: CSARDPAEPGEAFF.

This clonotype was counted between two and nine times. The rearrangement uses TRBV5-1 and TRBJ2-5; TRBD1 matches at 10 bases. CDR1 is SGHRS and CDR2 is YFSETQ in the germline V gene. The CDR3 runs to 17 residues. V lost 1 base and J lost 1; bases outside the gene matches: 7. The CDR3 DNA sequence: TGCGCCAGCAGCTTGAACTGGGGACAGGGGAGCCAAGAGACCCAGTACTTC. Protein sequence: CASSLNWGQGSQETQYF.

Here the CDR3 reads CATSDTAGGRDIQYF. As DNA, the CDR3 is TGTGCCACCAGTGATACTGCAGGGGGTCGGGACATTCAGTACTTC. The rearrangement uses TRBV24-1 and TRBJ2-4; TRBD1 matches 7 bases. Germline V lookup: CDR1 KGHDR, CDR2 SFDVKD. With 3 bases clipped from V and 8 bases from J, the junction kept 9 bases outside the gene matches. The CDR3 is 15 amino acids.

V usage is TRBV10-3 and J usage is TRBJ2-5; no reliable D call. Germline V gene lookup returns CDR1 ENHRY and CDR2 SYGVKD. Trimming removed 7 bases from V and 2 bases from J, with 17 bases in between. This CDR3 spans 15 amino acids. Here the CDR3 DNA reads TGTGCCATCACCTACCCCGACGGGCCTCAAGAGACCCAGTACTTC. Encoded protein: CAITYPDGPQETQYF.

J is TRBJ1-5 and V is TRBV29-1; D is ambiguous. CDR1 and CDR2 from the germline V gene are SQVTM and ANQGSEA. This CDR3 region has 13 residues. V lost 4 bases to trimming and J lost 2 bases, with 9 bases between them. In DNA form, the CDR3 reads TGCAGCGTTGGAGATTCGGGCAATCAGCCCCAGCATTTT. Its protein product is CSVGDSGNQPQHF.